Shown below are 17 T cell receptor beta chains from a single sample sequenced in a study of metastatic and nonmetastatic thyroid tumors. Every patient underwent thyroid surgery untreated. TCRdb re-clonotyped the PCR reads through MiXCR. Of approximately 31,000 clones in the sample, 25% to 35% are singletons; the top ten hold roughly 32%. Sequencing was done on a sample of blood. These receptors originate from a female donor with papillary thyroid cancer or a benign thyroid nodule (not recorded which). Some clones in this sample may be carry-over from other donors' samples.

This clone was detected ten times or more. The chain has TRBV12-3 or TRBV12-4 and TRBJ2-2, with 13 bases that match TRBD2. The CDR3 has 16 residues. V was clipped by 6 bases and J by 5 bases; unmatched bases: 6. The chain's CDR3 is CASSSGLAGVTGELFF. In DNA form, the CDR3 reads TGTGCCAGCAGCTCCGGACTAGCGGGAGTTACCGGGGAGCTGTTTTTT.

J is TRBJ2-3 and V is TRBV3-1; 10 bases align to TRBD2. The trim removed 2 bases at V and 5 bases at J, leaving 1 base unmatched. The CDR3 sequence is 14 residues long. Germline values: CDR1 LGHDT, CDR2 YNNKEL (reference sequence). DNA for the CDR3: TGTGCCAGCAGCCAAATAGCGGGAGGAGATACGCAGTATTTT. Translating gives CASSQIAGGDTQYF.

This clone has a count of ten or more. The CDR3 region has the DNA TGTGCCAGCAGCCGGGACAGGGGGAATAGCAATCAGCCCCAGCATTTT. Protein: CASSRDRGNSNQPQHF. The rearrangement links TRBV2 to TRBJ1-5; 11 nucleotides line up with TRBD1. Germline CDR1 is SNHLY and CDR2 is FYNNEI. V was pared by 6 bases and J by 0 bases, with 4 bases of the junction left unmatched. The CDR3 is 16 residues long.

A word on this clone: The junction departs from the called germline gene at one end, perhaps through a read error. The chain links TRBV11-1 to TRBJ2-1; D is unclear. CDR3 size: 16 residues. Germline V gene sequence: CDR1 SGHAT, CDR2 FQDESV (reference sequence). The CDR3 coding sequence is TGTGCGAGCAGCTCTCCGGGCGGATTGAAAGTCAATGAGCAGTTCTTC. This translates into CASSSPGGLKVNEQFF.

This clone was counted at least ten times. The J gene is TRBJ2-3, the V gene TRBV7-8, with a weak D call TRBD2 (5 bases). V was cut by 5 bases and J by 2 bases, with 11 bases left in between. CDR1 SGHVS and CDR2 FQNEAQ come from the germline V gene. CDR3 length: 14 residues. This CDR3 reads CASSPSGVTDTQYF. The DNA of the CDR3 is TGTGCCAGCAGCCCCTCCGGGGTCACAGATACGCAGTATTTT. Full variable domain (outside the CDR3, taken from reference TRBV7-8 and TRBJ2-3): GAGVSQSPRYKVAKRGQDVALRCDPISGHVSLFWYQQALGQGPEFLTYFQNEAQLDKSGLPSDRFFAERPEGSVSTLKIQRTQQEDSAVYLCASSPSGVTDTQYFGPGTRLTVL.

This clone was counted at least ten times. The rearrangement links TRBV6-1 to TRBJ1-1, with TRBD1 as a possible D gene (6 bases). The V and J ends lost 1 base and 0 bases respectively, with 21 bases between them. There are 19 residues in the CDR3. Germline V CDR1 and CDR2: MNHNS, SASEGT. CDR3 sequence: CASSEEGQGLWGVNTEAFF. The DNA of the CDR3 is TGTGCCAGCAGTGAAGAGGGGCAGGGGTTATGGGGGGTGAACACTGAAGCTTTCTTT.

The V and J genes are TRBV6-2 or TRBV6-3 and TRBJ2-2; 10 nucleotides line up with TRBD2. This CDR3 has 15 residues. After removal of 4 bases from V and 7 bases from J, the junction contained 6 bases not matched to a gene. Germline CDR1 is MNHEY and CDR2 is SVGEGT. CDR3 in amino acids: CASSSTSGEGGELFF. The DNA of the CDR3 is TGTGCCAGCAGTTCCACTAGCGGGGAAGGCGGGGAGCTGTTTTTT.

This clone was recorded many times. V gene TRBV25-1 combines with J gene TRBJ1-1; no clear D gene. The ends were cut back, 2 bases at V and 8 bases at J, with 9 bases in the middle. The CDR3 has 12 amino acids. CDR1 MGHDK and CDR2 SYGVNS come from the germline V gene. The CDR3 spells CASSEAPGEAFF. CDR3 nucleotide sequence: TGTGCCAGCAGTGAAGCCCCAGGAGAAGCTTTCTTT.

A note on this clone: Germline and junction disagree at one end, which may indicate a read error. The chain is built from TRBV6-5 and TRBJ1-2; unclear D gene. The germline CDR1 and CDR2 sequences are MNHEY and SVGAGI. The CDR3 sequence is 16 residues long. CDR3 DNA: TGTGCCAGCAGTTACAACGGTTGTGTTAATAACTTTGGCTACACCTTC. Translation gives CASSYNGCVNNFGYTF.

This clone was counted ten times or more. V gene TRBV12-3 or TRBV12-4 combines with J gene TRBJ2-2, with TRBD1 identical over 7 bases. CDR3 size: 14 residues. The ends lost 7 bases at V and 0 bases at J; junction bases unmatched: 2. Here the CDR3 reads CASTTGTNTGELFF. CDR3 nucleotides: TGTGCCAGCACGACAGGGACGAACACCGGGGAGCTGTTTTTT.

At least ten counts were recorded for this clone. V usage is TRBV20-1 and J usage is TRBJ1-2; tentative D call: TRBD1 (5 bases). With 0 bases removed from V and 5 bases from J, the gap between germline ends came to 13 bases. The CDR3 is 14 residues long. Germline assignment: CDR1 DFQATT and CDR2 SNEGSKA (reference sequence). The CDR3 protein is CSARDRGSGYGYTF. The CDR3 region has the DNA TGCAGTGCTAGAGATCGGGGGTCCGGGTATGGCTACACCTTC.

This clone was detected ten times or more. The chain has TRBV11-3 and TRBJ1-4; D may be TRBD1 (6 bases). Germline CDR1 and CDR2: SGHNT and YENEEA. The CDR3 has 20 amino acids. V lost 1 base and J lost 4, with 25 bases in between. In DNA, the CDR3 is TGTGCCAGCAGCTTAGGTTCACCCTTAACGCGGACAGCTATTAATGAAAAACTGTTTTTT. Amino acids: CASSLGSPLTRTAINEKLFF.

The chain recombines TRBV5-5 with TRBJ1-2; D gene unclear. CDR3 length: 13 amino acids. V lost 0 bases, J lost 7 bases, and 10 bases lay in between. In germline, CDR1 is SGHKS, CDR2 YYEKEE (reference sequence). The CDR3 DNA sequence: TGTGCCAGCAGCTTGGGGGTGGTGGCTGGCTACACCTTC. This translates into CASSLGVVAGYTF.

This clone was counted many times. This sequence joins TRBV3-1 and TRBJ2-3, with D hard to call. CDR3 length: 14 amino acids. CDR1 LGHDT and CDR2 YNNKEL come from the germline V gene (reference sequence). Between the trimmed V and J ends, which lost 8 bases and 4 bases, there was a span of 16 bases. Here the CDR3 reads CASGSLPTPDTQYF. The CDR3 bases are TGTGCCAGCGGCAGCCTCCCGACACCAGATACGCAGTATTTT.

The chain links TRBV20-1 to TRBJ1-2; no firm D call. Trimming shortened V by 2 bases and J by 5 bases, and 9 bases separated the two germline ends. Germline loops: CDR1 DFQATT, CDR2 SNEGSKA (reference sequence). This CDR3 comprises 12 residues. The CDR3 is CSARPILYGYTF. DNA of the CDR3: TGCAGTGCTAGACCGATCCTTTATGGCTACACCTTC.

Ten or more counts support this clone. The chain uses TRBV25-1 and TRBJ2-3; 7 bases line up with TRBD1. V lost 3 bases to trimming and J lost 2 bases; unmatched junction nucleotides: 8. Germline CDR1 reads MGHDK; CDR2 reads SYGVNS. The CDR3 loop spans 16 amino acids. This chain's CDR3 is CASSDLDRDYTDTQYF. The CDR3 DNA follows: TGTGCCAGCAGTGATCTCGACAGGGATTACACAGATACGCAGTATTTT.

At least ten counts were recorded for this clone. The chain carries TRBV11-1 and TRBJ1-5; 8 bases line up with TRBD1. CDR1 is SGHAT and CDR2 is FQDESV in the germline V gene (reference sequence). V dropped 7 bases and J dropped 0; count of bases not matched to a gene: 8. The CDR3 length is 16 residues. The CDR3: CASNRGDGNSNQPQHF. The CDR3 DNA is TGTGCCAGCAACAGGGGGGACGGAAATAGCAATCAGCCCCAGCATTTT.